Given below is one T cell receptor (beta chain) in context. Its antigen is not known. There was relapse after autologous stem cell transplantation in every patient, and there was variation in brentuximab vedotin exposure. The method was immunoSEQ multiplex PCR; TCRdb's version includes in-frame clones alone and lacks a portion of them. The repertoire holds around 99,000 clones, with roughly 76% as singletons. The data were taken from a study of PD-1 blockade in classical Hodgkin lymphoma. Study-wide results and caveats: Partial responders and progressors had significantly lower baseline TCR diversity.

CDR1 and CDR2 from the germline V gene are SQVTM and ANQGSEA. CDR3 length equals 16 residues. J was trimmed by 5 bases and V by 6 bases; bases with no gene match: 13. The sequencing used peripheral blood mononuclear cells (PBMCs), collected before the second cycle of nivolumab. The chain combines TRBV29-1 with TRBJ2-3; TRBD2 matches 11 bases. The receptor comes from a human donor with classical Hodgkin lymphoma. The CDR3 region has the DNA TGCAGCGTCGCCGGACTAGCGGGCCATCGGGGAGATACGCAGTATTTT. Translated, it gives CSVAGLAGHRGDTQYF.